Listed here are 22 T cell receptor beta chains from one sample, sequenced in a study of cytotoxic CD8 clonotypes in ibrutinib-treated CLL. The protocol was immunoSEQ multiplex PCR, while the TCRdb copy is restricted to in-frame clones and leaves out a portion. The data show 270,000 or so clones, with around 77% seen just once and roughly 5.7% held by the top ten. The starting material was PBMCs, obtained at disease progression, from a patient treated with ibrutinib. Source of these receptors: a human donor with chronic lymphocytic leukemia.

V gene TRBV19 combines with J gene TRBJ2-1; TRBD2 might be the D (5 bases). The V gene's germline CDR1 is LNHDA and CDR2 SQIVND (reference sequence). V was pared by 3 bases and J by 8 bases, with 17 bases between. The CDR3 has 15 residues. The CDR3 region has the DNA TGTGCCAGTAGTATCCCGGGATCCGGTTTGGATGAGCAGTTCTTC. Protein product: CASSIPGSGLDEQFF.

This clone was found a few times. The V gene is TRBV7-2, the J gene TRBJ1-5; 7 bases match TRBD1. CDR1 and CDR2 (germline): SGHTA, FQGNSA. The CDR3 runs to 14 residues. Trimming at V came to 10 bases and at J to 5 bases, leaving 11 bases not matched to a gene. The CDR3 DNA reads TGTGCCACCGCCTCCGGACAGGCCTATCAGCCCCAGCATTTT. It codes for CATASGQAYQPQHF.

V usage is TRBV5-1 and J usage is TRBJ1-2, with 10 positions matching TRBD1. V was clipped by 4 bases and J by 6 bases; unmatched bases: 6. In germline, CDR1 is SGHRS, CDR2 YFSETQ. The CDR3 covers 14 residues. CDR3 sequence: CASSTGTGVDGYTF. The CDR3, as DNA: TGCGCCAGCAGCACCGGGACAGGGGTCGATGGCTACACCTTC.

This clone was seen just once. Written as DNA, the CDR3 is TGCGCCAGCAGCCAAGACAGGGGGCGGTTGAACGAGCAGTACTTC. This codes for CASSQDRGRLNEQYF. V and J are TRBV4-1 and TRBJ2-7; 8 bases map to TRBD1. This CDR3 is built from 15 residues. V shed 0 bases, J shed 5 bases, and the junction held 6 bases outside the gene matches. Germline V gives CDR1 MGHRA, CDR2 YSYEKL.

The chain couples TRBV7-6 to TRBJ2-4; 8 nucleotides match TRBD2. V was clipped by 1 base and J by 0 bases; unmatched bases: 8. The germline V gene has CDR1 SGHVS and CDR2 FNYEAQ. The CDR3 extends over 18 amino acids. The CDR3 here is CASSLGPRRGVAKNIQYF. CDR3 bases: TGTGCCAGCAGCTTAGGGCCTCGGCGGGGGGTAGCCAAAAACATTCAGTACTTC.

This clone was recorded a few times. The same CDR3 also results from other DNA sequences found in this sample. The CDR3 coding sequence is TGTGCCAGCAGTTTAAGGGGGCAAGAGACCCAGTACTTC. Encoded protein: CASSLRGQETQYF. The genes are TRBV28 and TRBJ2-5, with TRBD1 as a possible D gene (6 bases). Trimming stripped 2 bases from V and 2 bases from J, with 6 bases between. This CDR3 is built from 13 residues. Germline V gene lookup returns CDR1 MDHEN and CDR2 SYDVKM.

In nucleotides, the CDR3 is TGTGCCAGCAGCCAAGGAATAGGATCCTGGGTTGAAAAACTGTTTTTT. This sequence encodes CASSQGIGSWVEKLFF. The chain combines TRBV4-2 with TRBJ1-4; D not certain. CDR3 length: 16 residues. CDR1 is LGHNA and CDR2 is YNFKEQ in the germline V gene. The germline V and J ends were trimmed by 1 base and 7 bases, with 16 bases remaining between them.

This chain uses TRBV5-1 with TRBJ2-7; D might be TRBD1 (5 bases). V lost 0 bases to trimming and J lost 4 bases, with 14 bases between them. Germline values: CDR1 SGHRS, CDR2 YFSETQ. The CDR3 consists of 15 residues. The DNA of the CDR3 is TGCGCCAGCAGCTTGGCTGCAGGGCCTTCTTACGAGCAGTACTTC. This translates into CASSLAAGPSYEQYF.

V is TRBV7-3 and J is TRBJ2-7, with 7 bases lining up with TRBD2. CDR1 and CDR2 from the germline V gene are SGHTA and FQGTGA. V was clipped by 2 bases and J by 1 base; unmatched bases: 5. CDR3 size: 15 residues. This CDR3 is CASSLVGGWSYEQYF. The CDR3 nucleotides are TGTGCCAGCAGCTTAGTCGGGGGGTGGTCCTACGAGCAGTACTTC. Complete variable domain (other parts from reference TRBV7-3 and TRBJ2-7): GAGVSQTPSNKVTEKGKYVELRCDPISGHTALYWYRQSLGQGPEFLIYFQGTGAADDSGLPNDRFFAVRPEGSVSTLKIQRTERGDSAVYLCASSLVGGWSYEQYFGPGTRLTVT.

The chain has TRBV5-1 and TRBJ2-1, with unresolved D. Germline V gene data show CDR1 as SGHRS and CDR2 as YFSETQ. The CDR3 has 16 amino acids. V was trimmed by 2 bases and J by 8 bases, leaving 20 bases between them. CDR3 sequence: CASSLVGRGVGDEQFF. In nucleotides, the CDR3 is TGCGCCAGCAGCTTAGTAGGGCGAGGAGTAGGCGATGAGCAGTTCTTC.

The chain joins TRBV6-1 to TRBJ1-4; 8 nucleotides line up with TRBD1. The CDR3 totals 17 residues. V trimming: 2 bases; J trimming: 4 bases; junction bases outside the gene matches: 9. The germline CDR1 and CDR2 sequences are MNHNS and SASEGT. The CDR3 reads CASSESRNRGFNEKLFF. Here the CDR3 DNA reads TGTGCCAGCAGTGAAAGTCGGAACAGGGGGTTTAATGAAAAACTGTTTTTT.

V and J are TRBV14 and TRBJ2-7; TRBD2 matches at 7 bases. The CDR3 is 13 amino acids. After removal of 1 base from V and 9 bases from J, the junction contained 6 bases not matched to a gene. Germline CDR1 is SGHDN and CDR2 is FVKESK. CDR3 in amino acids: CASSQVGAGLQYF. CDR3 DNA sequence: TGTGCCAGCAGCCAAGTCGGAGCGGGACTGCAGTACTTC.

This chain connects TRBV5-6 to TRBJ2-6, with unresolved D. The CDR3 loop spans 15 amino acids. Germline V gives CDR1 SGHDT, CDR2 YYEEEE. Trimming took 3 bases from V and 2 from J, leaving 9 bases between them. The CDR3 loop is CASSSGVPGANVLTF. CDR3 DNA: TGTGCCAGCAGCTCGGGTGTCCCTGGGGCCAACGTCCTGACTTTC.

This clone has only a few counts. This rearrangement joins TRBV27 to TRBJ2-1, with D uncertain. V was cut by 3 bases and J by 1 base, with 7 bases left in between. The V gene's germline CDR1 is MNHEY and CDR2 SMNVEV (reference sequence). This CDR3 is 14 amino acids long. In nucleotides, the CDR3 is TGTGCCAGCAGTTTCTCTGCGTCCTACAATGAGCAGTTCTTC. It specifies CASSFSASYNEQFF.

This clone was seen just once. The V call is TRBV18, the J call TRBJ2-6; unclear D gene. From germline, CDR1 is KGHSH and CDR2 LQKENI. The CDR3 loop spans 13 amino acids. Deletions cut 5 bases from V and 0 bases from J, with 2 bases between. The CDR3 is CASSSSGANVLTF. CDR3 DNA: TGTGCCAGCTCAAGCTCTGGGGCCAACGTCCTGACTTTC.

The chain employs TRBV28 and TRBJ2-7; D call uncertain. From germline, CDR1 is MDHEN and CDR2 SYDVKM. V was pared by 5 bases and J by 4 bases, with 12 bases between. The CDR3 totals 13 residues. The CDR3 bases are TGTGCCAGCAGTCTTCCGGTCGGGTACGAGCAGTACTTC. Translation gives CASSLPVGYEQYF. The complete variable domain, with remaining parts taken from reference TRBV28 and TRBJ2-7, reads DVKVTQSSRYLVKRTGEKVFLECVQDMDHENMFWYRQDPGLGLRLIYFSYDVKMKEKGDIPEGYSVSREKKERFSLILESASTNQTSMYLCASSLPVGYEQYFGPGTRLTVT.

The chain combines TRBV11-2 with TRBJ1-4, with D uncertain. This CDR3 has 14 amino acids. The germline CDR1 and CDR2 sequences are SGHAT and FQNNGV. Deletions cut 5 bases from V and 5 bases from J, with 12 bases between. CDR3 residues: CASSRIGPNEKLFF. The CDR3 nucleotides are TGTGCCAGCAGCCGCATCGGACCAAATGAAAAACTGTTTTTT.

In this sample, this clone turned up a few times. The CDR3 region is CSVERRETQYF. CDR3 sequence (DNA): TGCAGCGTCGAACGCCGAGAGACCCAGTACTTC. The gene calls are TRBV29-1 and TRBJ2-5; D not certain. Germline CDR1 is SQVTM and CDR2 is ANQGSEA. The CDR3 consists of 11 residues. The ends were cut back, 6 bases at V and 4 bases at J, with 9 bases in the middle.

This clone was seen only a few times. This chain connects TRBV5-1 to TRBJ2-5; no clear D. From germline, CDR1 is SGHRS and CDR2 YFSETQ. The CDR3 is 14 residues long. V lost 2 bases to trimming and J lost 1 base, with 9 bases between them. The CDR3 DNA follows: TGCGCCAGCAGCTTCACGGGCGTCCAAGAGACCCAGTACTTC. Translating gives CASSFTGVQETQYF.

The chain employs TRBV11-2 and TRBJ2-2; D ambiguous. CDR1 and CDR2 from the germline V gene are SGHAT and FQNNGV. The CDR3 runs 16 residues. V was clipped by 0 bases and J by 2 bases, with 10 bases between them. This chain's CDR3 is CASSLDNRVNTGELFF. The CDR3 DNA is TGTGCCAGCAGCTTAGATAACCGGGTAAACACCGGGGAGCTGTTTTTT.

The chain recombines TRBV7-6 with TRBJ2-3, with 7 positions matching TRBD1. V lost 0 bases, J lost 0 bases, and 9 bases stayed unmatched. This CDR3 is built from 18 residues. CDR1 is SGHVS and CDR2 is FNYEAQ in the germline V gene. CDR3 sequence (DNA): TGTGCCAGCAGCTTAGCCCTCTGGACAGGACCTAGCACAGATACGCAGTATTTT. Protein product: CASSLALWTGPSTDTQYF.

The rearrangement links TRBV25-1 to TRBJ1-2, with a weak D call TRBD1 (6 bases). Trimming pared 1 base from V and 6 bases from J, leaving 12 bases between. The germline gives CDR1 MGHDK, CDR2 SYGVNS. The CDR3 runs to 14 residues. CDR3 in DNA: TGTGCCAGCAGTGAATTCGTCGACAGGCATGGCTACACCTTC. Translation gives CASSEFVDRHGYTF.